One and the same sample provided the 18 T cell receptor beta chains below, sequenced in a study of blood T cell repertoires in COVID-19. The data were produced by immunoSEQ multiplex PCR, yet TCRdb's version contains in-frame clones alone and is incomplete. The data contain 190,000 or so clones, around four fifths of them singletons. Source material: peripheral blood. The origin of the receptors is a man aged 55 to 70 with COVID-19, enrolled during active disease.

The table lists this clone with a few counts. The chain carries TRBV2 and TRBJ2-2; possibly TRBD2 for D (6 bases). Trimming left V 3 bases short and J 3 bases short, with 8 bases between. The CDR3 sequence is 14 residues long. Germline CDR1 and CDR2: SNHLY and FYNNEI. CDR3 sequence reads: CASSETRDTGELFF. The CDR3 DNA is TGTGCCAGCAGTGAGACTAGAGACACCGGGGAGCTGTTTTTT.

The chain has TRBV29-1 and TRBJ1-3; no definite D call. The CDR3 sequence is 13 residues long. Germline V gene data show CDR1 as SQVTM and CDR2 as ANQGSEA. V was cut by 6 bases and J by 0 bases, with 9 bases left in between. The CDR3 coding sequence is TGCAGCGTCAAGCGACCCTCTGGAAACACCATATATTTT. This sequence encodes CSVKRPSGNTIYF.

The rearrangement joins TRBV10-1 to TRBJ2-1, with 8 bases lining up with TRBD1. CDR3 size: 16 residues. From germline, CDR1 is WNHNN and CDR2 SYGVQD (reference sequence). V trimming: 0 bases; J trimming: 3 bases; junction bases outside the gene matches: 4. CDR3 coding DNA: TGCGCCAGCAGTGAGTCGGGACAGGTGGGCTACAATGAGCAGTTCTTC. It encodes CASSESGQVGYNEQFF.

The rearrangement links TRBV6-6 to TRBJ1-2; tentatively, D is TRBD1 (6 bases). Germline assignment: CDR1 MNHNY and CDR2 SVGAGI (reference sequence). CDR3 length equals 14 residues. V shed 5 bases and J shed 8 bases, with 18 bases lying between them. CDR3 region: CASSTSGGSLGYTF. CDR3 nucleotides: TGTGCCAGCAGTACCTCGGGGGGCTCCTTGGGCTACACCTTC.

There are a few counts of this clone. The chain recombines TRBV2 with TRBJ2-7; D is perhaps TRBD2 (6 bases). This CDR3 contains 14 residues. V dropped 7 bases and J dropped 0 bases, with 13 bases sitting between them. Germline lookup yields CDR1 SNHLY and CDR2 FYNNEI. The CDR3 DNA reads TGTGCCAGCAATCGGGGACTCGCCTCCTACGAGCAGTACTTC. This gives the protein CASNRGLASYEQYF.

The V gene is TRBV7-2, the J gene TRBJ1-4; TRBD1 agrees at 8 bases. Losses at the gene ends were 5 bases for V and 8 bases for J; bases not matched to a gene: 10. The CDR3 is 15 residues long. Germline CDR1 and CDR2: SGHTA and FQGNSA. The CDR3 region has the DNA TGTGCCAGCAGCCGGAGGACAGGGATTGAGGAAAAACTGTTTTTT. Its protein is CASSRRTGIEEKLFF.

The chain carries TRBV7-9 and TRBJ2-1; D is ambiguous. Per germline, CDR1 SEHNR and CDR2 FQNEAQ (reference sequence). This CDR3 has 16 amino acids. V was shortened by 0 bases and J by 0 bases, with 9 bases between the two germline ends. CDR3 amino acids: CASSLAALSSYNEQFF. The CDR3 region has the DNA TGTGCCAGCAGCTTAGCCGCTTTGAGCTCCTACAATGAGCAGTTCTTC.

This chain links TRBV19 with TRBJ1-4; D remains ambiguous. The CDR3 runs 12 residues. Germline V gives CDR1 LNHDA, CDR2 SQIVND (reference sequence). The CDR3 DNA reads as TGTGCGTCCGCGGTAACTAATGAAAAACTGTTTTTT. Its translation is CASAVTNEKLFF.

This sequence joins TRBV14 and TRBJ2-5; 9 positions agree with TRBD2. V gave up 4 bases and J gave up 5 bases; unmatched junction bases: 8. CDR1 is SGHDN and CDR2 is FVKESK in the germline V gene. The length of the CDR3 is 15 residues. The CDR3 region has the DNA TGTGCCAGCAGCCGACTAGCGGCTGGTATGGAGACCCAGTACTTC. Protein product: CASSRLAAGMETQYF.

Comment on this clone: This CDR3 is also generated by other DNA sequences in the sample. The chain combines TRBV27 with TRBJ1-2; weak D call: TRBD1 (6 bases). The germline V gene has CDR1 MNHEY and CDR2 SMNVEV (reference sequence). This CDR3 has 13 amino acids. Trimming cost V 6 bases and J 5 bases, with 13 bases left between them. The CDR3 DNA sequence: TGTGCCAGCAGCCGGACCGGGACATATGGCTACACCTTC. Protein product: CASSRTGTYGYTF.

The rearrangement links TRBV6-5 to TRBJ2-7, with 9 bases that match TRBD1. The ends lost 6 bases at V and 1 base at J; junction bases unmatched: 4. Germline V gene data show CDR1 as MNHEY and CDR2 as SVGAGI. CDR3 size: 14 residues. For the CDR3, the DNA is TGTGCCAGCAGAACGGGACAGGGATCCTACGAGCAGTACTTC. Its protein is CASRTGQGSYEQYF.

The chain employs TRBV29-1 and TRBJ1-5; no definite D call. V was clipped by 4 bases and J by 0 bases, with 7 bases between them. This CDR3 region has 13 residues. Germline CDR1 is SQVTM and CDR2 is ANQGSEA. CDR3 sequence reads: CSVGDNSNQPQHF. The CDR3 bases are TGCAGCGTTGGAGACAATAGCAATCAGCCCCAGCATTTT.

The rearrangement uses TRBV5-4 and TRBJ2-7, with 9 bases fitting TRBD1. This CDR3 is built from 14 residues. Germline values: CDR1 SGHNT, CDR2 YYREEE (reference sequence). With 4 bases clipped from V and 4 bases from J, the junction kept 6 bases outside the gene matches. CDR3 region: CASSPGTGFYEQYF. DNA for the CDR3: TGTGCCAGCAGCCCCGGGACAGGGTTTTACGAGCAGTACTTC.

The V and J genes are TRBV13 and TRBJ1-1, with D possibly TRBD1 on 5 matching bases. Germline loops: CDR1 PRHDT, CDR2 FYEKMQ (reference sequence). The CDR3 runs 15 residues. V was pared by 5 bases and J by 4 bases, with 17 bases between. CDR3 sequence: CASSPTRALSTEAFF. As DNA, the CDR3 is TGTGCCAGCAGCCCCACCAGGGCCTTATCCACTGAAGCTTTCTTT.

The chain links TRBV27 to TRBJ1-1; no reliable D call. There are 14 residues in the CDR3. In germline, CDR1 is MNHEY, CDR2 SMNVEV (reference sequence). V was cut by 3 bases and J by 1 base, with 9 bases left in between. The CDR3 sequence: CASSLVRTNTEAFF. The CDR3 DNA sequence: TGTGCCAGCAGTTTGGTCAGAACGAACACTGAAGCTTTCTTT.

V usage is TRBV7-8 and J usage is TRBJ1-3; D unresolved. Germline V gives CDR1 SGHVS, CDR2 FQNEAQ. CDR3 length: 11 residues. Deletions cut 5 bases from V and 7 bases from J, with 6 bases between. The CDR3 sequence is CASSPGNTIYF. The CDR3 DNA reads TGTGCCAGCAGCCCCGGTAACACCATATATTTT.

This clone turned up a few times. The chain couples TRBV3-1 (or the pseudogene TRBV3-2) to TRBJ1-5, with a possible D match to TRBD1 (5 bases). V was clipped by 4 bases and J by 1 base, with 17 bases between them. Germline loops: CDR1 LGHDT, CDR2 YNNKEL (reference sequence). CDR3 size: 17 residues. Here the CDR3 DNA reads TGTGCCAGCAGCCCCCAGCCCGGGGGACGGAGCAATCAGCCCCAGCATTTT. Its translation: CASSPQPGGRSNQPQHF.

The V gene is TRBV3-1 (or the pseudogene TRBV3-2), the J gene TRBJ1-1, with D possibly being TRBD1 (5 bases). V shed 5 bases and J shed 8 bases, with 12 bases lying between them. Looked up from germline, CDR1 is LGHDT and CDR2 is YNNKEL (reference sequence). CDR3 size: 12 residues. CDR3 in DNA: TGTGCCAGCAGCTTTCCTGCAGGGGAAGCTTTCTTT. Amino acid sequence: CASSFPAGEAFF.